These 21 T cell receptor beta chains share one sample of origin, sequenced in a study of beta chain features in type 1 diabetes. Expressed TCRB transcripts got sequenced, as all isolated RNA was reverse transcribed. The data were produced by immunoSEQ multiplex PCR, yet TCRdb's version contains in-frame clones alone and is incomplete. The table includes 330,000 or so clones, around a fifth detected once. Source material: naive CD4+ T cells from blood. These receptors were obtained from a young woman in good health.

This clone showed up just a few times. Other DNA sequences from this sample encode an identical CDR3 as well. CDR3 nucleotide sequence: TGTGCCAGCAGCGTAGACGGGAGCTCCTACGAGCAGTACTTC. Its protein is CASSVDGSSYEQYF. The gene calls are TRBV9 and TRBJ2-7, with D perhaps TRBD2 (6 bases). CDR3 length: 14 amino acids. Germline CDR1 SGDLS, CDR2 YYNGEE. V gave up 0 bases and J gave up 0 bases, with 7 bases separating them.

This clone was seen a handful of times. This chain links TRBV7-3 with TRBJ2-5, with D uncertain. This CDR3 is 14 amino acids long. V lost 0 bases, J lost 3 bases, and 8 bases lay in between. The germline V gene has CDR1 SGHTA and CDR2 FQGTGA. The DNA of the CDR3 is TGTGCCAGCAGCTTAACGGCCACAGAAGAGACCCAGTACTTC. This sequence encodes CASSLTATEETQYF.

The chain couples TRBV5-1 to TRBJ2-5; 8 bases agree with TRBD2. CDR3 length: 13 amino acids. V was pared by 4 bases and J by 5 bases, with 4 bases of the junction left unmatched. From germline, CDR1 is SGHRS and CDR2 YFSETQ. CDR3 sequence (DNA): TGCGCCAGCAGCAGGACTAGCTTGGAGACCCAGTACTTC. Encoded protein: CASSRTSLETQYF.

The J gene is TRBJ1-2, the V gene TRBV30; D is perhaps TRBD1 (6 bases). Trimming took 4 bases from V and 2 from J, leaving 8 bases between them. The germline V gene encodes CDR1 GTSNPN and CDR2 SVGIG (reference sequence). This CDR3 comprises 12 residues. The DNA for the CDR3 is TGTGCCTGGAATGGACAGAACTATGGCTACACCTTC. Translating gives CAWNGQNYGYTF.

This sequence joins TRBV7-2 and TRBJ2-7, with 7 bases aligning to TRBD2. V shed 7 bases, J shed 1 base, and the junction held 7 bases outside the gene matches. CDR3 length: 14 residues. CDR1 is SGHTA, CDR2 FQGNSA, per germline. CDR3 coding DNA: TGTGCCAGCACCTCTGGGGGGGGTTCCTACGAGCAGTACTTC. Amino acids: CASTSGGGSYEQYF.

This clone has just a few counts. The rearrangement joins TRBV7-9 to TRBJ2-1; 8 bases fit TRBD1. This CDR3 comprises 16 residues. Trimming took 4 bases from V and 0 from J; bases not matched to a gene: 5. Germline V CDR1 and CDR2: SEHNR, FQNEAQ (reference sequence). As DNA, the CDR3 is TGTGCCAGCAGCTATAGGACAGGGAGCTCCTACAATGAGCAGTTCTTC. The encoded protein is CASSYRTGSSYNEQFF.

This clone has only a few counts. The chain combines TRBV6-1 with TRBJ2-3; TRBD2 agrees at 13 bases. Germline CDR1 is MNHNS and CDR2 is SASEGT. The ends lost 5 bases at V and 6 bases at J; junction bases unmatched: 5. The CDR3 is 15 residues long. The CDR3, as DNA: TGTGCCAGCAGTCCGGGACTAGCGGGGCCGGATACGCAGTATTTT. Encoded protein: CASSPGLAGPDTQYF.

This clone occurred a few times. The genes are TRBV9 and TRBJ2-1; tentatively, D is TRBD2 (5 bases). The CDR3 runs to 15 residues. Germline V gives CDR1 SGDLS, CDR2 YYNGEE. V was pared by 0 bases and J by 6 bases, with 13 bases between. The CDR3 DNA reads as TGTGCCAGCAGCGTAGGGTCTGGAGGATTCAATGAGCAGTTCTTC. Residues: CASSVGSGGFNEQFF.

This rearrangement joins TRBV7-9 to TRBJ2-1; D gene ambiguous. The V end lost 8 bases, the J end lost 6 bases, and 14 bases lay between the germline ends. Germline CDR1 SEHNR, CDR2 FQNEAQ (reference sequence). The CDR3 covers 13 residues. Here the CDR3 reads CASHLVAPNEQFF. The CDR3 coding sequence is TGTGCCAGCCACCTAGTAGCTCCCAATGAGCAGTTCTTC.

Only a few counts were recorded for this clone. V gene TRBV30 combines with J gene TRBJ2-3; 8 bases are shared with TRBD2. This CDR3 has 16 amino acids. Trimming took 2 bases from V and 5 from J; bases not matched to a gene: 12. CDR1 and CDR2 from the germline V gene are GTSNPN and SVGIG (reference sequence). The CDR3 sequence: CAWSPRGGTRGDTQYF. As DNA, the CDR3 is TGTGCCTGGAGTCCCAGAGGGGGGACTAGGGGAGATACGCAGTATTTT.

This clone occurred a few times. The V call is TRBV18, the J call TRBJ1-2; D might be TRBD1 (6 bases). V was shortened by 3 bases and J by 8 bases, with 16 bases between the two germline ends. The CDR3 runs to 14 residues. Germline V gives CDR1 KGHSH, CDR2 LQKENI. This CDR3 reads CASSPSGGAGGYTF. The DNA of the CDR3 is TGTGCCAGCTCACCGAGTGGGGGGGCAGGCGGCTACACCTTC.

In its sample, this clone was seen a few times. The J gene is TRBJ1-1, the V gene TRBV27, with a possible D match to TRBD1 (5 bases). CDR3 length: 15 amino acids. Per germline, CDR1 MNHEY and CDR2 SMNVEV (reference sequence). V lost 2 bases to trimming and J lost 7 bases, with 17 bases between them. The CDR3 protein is CASSLRNRPLGEAFF. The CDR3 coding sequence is TGTGCCAGCAGTTTAAGGAACAGGCCCTTGGGTGAAGCTTTCTTT.

CDR3 loop: CASSPSTTRAYNEQFF. The CDR3 nucleotides are TGTGCCAGCAGCCCATCTACCACGCGGGCCTACAATGAGCAGTTCTTC. The chain carries TRBV9 and TRBJ2-1, with D perhaps matching TRBD2 (5 bases). Germline CDR1 SGDLS, CDR2 YYNGEE. The V end lost 4 bases, the J end lost 2 bases, and 16 bases lay between the germline ends. The CDR3 is 16 residues long.

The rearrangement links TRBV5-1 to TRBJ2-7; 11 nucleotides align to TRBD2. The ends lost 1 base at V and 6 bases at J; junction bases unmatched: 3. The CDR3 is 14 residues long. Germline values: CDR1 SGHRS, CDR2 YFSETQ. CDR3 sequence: CASSLTSGRGEQYF. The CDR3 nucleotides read TGCGCCAGCAGCTTGACTAGCGGGAGAGGCGAGCAGTACTTC. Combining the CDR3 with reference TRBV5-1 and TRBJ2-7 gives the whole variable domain KAGVTQTPRYLIKTRGQQVTLSCSPISGHRSVSWYQQTPGQGLQFLFEYFSETQRNKGNFPGRFSGRQFSNSRSEMNVSTLELGDSALYLCASSLTSGRGEQYFGPGTRLTVT.

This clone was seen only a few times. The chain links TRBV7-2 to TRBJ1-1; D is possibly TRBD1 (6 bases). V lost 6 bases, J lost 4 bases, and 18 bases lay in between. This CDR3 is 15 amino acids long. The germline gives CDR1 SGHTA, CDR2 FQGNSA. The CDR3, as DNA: TGTGCCAGCAGTAAGGACAACAGGGTGGGCACTGAAGCTTTCTTT. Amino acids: CASSKDNRVGTEAFF.

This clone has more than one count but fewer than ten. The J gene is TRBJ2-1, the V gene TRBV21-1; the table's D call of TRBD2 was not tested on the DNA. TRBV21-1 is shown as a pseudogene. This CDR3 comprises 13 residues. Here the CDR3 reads CARIAGDYNEQFF. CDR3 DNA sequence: TGTGCCAGAATAGCGGGGGACTACAATGAGCAGTTCTTC.

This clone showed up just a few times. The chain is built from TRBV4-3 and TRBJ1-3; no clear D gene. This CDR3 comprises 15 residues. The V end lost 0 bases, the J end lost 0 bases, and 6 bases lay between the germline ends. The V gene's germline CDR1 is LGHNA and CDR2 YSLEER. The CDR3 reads CASSQDGGSGNTIYF. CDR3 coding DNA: TGCGCCAGCAGCCAAGACGGAGGCTCTGGAAACACCATATATTTT.

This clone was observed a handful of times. Here the CDR3 DNA reads TGTGCCAGCAGCTTCGGGACTAGCGGGGCCGGGGAGCTGTTTTTT. This translates into CASSFGTSGAGELFF. This sequence joins TRBV2 and TRBJ2-2, with 13 bases matching TRBD2. V was pared by 6 bases and J by 6 bases, with 4 bases of the junction left unmatched. The germline V gene encodes CDR1 SNHLY and CDR2 FYNNEI. This CDR3 comprises 15 residues.

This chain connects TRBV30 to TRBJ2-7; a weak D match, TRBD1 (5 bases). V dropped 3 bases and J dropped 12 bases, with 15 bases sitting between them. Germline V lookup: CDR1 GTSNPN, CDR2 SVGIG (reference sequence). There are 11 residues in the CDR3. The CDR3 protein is CAWSTDRILYF. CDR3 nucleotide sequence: TGTGCCTGGAGCACCGACAGAATTTTGTACTTC.

The CDR3, as DNA: TGTGCCAGCAGCTCCGGGGGGGCTCTTGAAGCTTTCTTT. This sequence encodes CASSSGGALEAFF. The rearrangement joins TRBV7-9 to TRBJ1-1, with D tentatively TRBD1 (6 bases). In germline, CDR1 is SEHNR, CDR2 FQNEAQ (reference sequence). CDR3 length: 13 amino acids. V lost 4 bases, J lost 7 bases, and 13 bases lay in between.

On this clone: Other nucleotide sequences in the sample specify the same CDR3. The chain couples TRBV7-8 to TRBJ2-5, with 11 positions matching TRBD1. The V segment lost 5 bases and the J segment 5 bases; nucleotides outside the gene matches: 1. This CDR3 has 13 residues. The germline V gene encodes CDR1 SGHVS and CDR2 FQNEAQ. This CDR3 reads CASSRDRGETQYF. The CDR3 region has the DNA TGTGCCAGCAGCAGGGACAGGGGGGAGACCCAGTACTTC.